The 9 T cell receptor beta chains in this list originate from one sample, sequenced in a study of type 1 and type 2 diabetes patients. PCR was run on genomic DNA. The TCR beta CDR3 region was amplified using 30 forward and 13 reverse primers. TCRdb independently ran MiXCR on the multiplex PCR reads; one entry per CDR3 protein. The table records about 290,000 distinct CDR3 sequences, more than 45% of them present only once. Sequenced sample: peripheral blood mononuclear cells (PBMCs). The receptors originated from a man aged 18 to 29 with type 2 diabetes.

The chain employs TRBV2 and TRBJ2-2; maybe TRBD2 (5 bases). Trimming left V 0 bases short and J 13 bases short, with 21 bases between. CDR1 and CDR2 from the germline V gene are SNHLY and FYNNEI. The CDR3 is 16 residues long. CDR3 coding DNA: TGTGCCAGCAGTGAAGCGCGTAGCGCGCGGCGTCGGGTGCTGTTTTTT. Encoded protein: CASSEARSARRRVLFF.

The chain is built from TRBV19 and TRBJ2-1; 12 bases map to TRBD2. The CDR3 sequence is 16 residues long. Unmatched junction bases numbered 6, after V lost 5 bases and J lost 4 bases. The germline V gene encodes CDR1 LNHDA and CDR2 SQIVND (reference sequence). CDR3 sequence reads: CASSLTSGGIYNEQFF. The CDR3 DNA follows: TGTGCCAGTAGTTTGACTAGCGGGGGAATTTACAATGAGCAGTTCTTC.

This clonotype has more than one count but fewer than ten. The chain couples TRBV27 to TRBJ2-7; D not resolved. The CDR3 consists of 12 residues. Trimming stripped 8 bases from V and 0 bases from J, with 8 bases between. Germline V gene sequence: CDR1 MNHEY, CDR2 SMNVEV (reference sequence). This CDR3 is CASVGLSYEQYF. Here the CDR3 DNA reads TGTGCCAGCGTGGGCCTCTCCTACGAGCAGTACTTC.

This clonotype was recorded a few times. The rearrangement uses TRBV25-1 and TRBJ2-3; 10 bases align to TRBD2. V trimming: 6 bases; J trimming: 5 bases; junction bases outside the gene matches: 8. This CDR3 region has 15 residues. The germline V gene encodes CDR1 MGHDK and CDR2 SYGVNS. In DNA form, the CDR3 reads TGTGCCAGCAGCCTAGCGGGAGCCTCTGGAGATACGCAGTATTTT. Protein sequence: CASSLAGASGDTQYF.

V gene TRBV30 combines with J gene TRBJ2-7, with 9 bases fitting TRBD2. CDR1 is GTSNPN, CDR2 SVGIG, per germline (reference sequence). V lost 5 bases to trimming and J lost 2 bases; unmatched junction nucleotides: 1. The CDR3 is made up of 12 amino acids. The CDR3 sequence: CAWAGGTYEQYF. CDR3 DNA: TGTGCCTGGGCGGGGGGGACCTACGAGCAGTACTTC.

This sequence joins TRBV4-1 and TRBJ2-7, with D maybe TRBD1 (5 bases). The CDR3 has 16 residues. V was shortened by 3 bases and J by 1 base, with 16 bases between the two germline ends. Germline CDR1 is MGHRA and CDR2 is YSYEKL. CDR3 in amino acids: CASSHSPQAKSYEQYF. As DNA, the CDR3 is TGCGCCAGCAGCCACAGCCCACAGGCAAAATCCTACGAGCAGTACTTC.

This clonotype was found many times. V is TRBV2 and J is TRBJ2-5, with TRBD2 matching over 9 bases. In germline, CDR1 is SNHLY, CDR2 FYNNEI. After removal of 4 bases from V and 5 bases from J, the junction contained 5 bases not matched to a gene. This CDR3 contains 14 residues. CDR3 bases: TGTGCCAGCAGTGTCTTAGCGGGGGTTGAGACCCAGTACTTC. Protein: CASSVLAGVETQYF. Complete variable domain (other parts from reference TRBV2 and TRBJ2-5): EPEVTQTPSHQVTQMGQEVILRCVPISNHLYFYWYRQILGQKVEFLVSFYNNEISEKSEIFDDQFSVERPDGSNFTLKIRSTKLEDSAMYFCASSVLAGVETQYFGPGTRLLVL.

This chain links TRBV28 with TRBJ2-7; 10 bases fit TRBD1. In germline, CDR1 is MDHEN, CDR2 SYDVKM. The CDR3 loop spans 13 amino acids. The ends lost 10 bases at V and 4 bases at J; junction bases unmatched: 7. CDR3 protein: CATRRGQGYEQYF. CDR3 bases: TGTGCCACTCGGAGGGGACAGGGGTACGAGCAGTACTTC.

Here the CDR3 reads CASSKHLRQAGGSYEQYF. The DNA for the CDR3 is TGTGCCAGCAGCAAACACCTCCGCCAAGCGGGAGGCTCATACGAGCAGTACTTC. The rearrangement joins TRBV7-7 to TRBJ2-7; 9 bases agree with TRBD2. J lost 4 bases, V lost 5 bases, and 18 bases had no gene match. The length of the CDR3 is 18 residues. Germline V gives CDR1 SSHAT, CDR2 FNYEAQ (reference sequence).